Given below is one T cell receptor beta chain in context. The data are from a study of CD8 T cells in Susac syndrome. Germline V gene data show CDR1 as SQVTM and CDR2 as ANQGSEA. The CDR3 contains 14 residues. The ends were cut back, 5 bases at V and 1 base at J, with 12 bases in the middle. The authors sequenced TCR beta from blood CD8+ and CD4+ T cells. The multiple sclerosis controls comprised treatment-naive patients whose relapsing-remitting disease was stable or active. Random hexamers primed reverse transcription of roughly 0.45 to 1 ug RNA. A multiplex approach, immunoSEQ multiplex PCR, amplified TCR beta CDR3 across 54 Vbeta and 13 Jbeta. TCRdb reanalysed the immunoSEQ multiplex PCR reads using MiXCR and keeps one entry per CDR3 protein. The data show approximately 220,000 distinct CDR3 sequences, approximately 90% seen once.

The V and J genes are TRBV29-1 and TRBJ2-4; TRBD1 might be the D (7 bases). Sample: CD8+ T cells from PBMCs. This clonotype was obtained from a human donor with multiple sclerosis. CDR3 region: CSVQGGSAKNIQYF. The CDR3 DNA reads as TGCAGCGTTCAGGGGGGCTCGGCCAAAAACATTCAGTACTTC.